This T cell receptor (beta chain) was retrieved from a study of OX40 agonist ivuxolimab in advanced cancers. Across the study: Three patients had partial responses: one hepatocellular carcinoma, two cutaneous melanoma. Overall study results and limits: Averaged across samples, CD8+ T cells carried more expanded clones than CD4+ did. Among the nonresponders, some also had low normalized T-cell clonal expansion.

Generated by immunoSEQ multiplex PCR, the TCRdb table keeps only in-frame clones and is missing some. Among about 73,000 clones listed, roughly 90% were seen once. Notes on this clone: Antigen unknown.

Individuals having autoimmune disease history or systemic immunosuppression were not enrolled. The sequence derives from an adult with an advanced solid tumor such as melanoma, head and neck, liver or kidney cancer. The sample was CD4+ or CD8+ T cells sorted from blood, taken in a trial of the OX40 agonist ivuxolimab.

For the CDR3, the DNA is TGTGCCAGCAGCTCAACCAGCGGGGGGGTGGTGGTTGAGCAGTTCTTC. As protein: CASSSTSGGVVVEQFF. The chain recombines TRBV7-8 with TRBJ2-1; 10 bases fit TRBD2. V was clipped by 4 bases and J by 9 bases; unmatched bases: 12. The CDR3 is 16 amino acids. CDR1 SGHVS and CDR2 FQNEAQ come from the germline V gene.